Below are 6 T cell receptor beta chains sequenced from a single sample in a study of CD8 T cells in ankylosing spondylitis. In TCRdb, the 5' RACE reads were re-called with MiXCR into one record per CDR3 protein. The table has about 400,000 distinct CDR3 sequences, 20% to 25% seen once. The specimen sequenced was blood, either unsorted or a sorted T cell fraction (not recorded which). The source of these receptors is a male donor with ankylosing spondylitis or in good health (not recorded which).

The chain joins TRBV12-3 or TRBV12-4 to TRBJ2-1; perhaps TRBD2 as D (6 bases). V lost 5 bases and J lost 0, with 23 bases in between. The CDR3 extends over 19 amino acids. CDR3 loop: CASSPRAVTGESSYNEQFF. Written as DNA, the CDR3 is TGTGCCAGCAGTCCACGGGCGGTGACGGGGGAAAGCTCCTACAATGAGCAGTTCTTC.

This clonotype was seen a few times. This rearrangement joins TRBV4-1 to TRBJ1-4, with D possibly matching TRBD1 (6 bases). V lost 4 bases and J 8 bases, leaving 17 bases between the germline ends. This CDR3 has 15 residues. Looked up from germline, CDR1 is MGHRA and CDR2 is YSYEKL. CDR3 nucleotide sequence: TGCGCCAGCAGCCCGCTACAGGGTAGCGGGGAAAAACTGTTTTTT. It yields the protein CASSPLQGSGEKLFF.

This clonotype occurred a few times. V is TRBV14 and J is TRBJ2-5; D unclear. Germline V gives CDR1 SGHDN, CDR2 FVKESK. The CDR3 consists of 13 residues. The V gene lost 0 bases and the J gene lost 2 bases, with 4 bases spanning the gap. The CDR3: CASSQDMQETQYF. CDR3 bases: TGTGCCAGCAGCCAAGATATGCAAGAGACCCAGTACTTC.

This clonotype was counted between two and nine times. The CDR3 DNA is TGTGCCAGCACCCCGGGACTCCGCTCCTACAATGAGCAGTTCTTC. This gives the protein CASTPGLRSYNEQFF. The genes are TRBV12-3 or TRBV12-4 and TRBJ2-1; the D gene is possibly TRBD2 (6 bases). The CDR3 covers 15 residues. V gave up 7 bases and J gave up 0 bases, with 13 bases separating them.

This clonotype was picked up a small number of times. This rearrangement joins TRBV3-1 to TRBJ1-1; no clear D gene. Trimming shortened V by 4 bases and J by 5 bases, and 11 bases separated the two germline ends. This CDR3 spans 13 amino acids. Germline assignment: CDR1 LGHDT and CDR2 YNNKEL (reference sequence). CDR3 protein: CASSPAWGTEAFF. CDR3 DNA: TGTGCCAGCAGCCCCGCTTGGGGAACTGAAGCTTTCTTT. Together with reference TRBV3-1 and TRBJ1-1, the CDR3 gives the full variable domain: DTAVSQTPKYLVTQMGNDKSIKCEQNLGHDTMYWYKQDSKKFLKIMFSYNNKELIINETVPNRFSPKSPDKAHLNLHINSLELGDSAVYFCASSPAWGTEAFFGQGTRLTVV.

The chain has TRBV7-9 and TRBJ2-1; possible D gene TRBD2, 5 bases. Trimming removed 7 bases at V and 6 bases at J, with 7 bases between. The germline V gene has CDR1 SEHNR and CDR2 FQNEAQ (reference sequence). The CDR3 loop spans 11 amino acids. CDR3 nucleotide sequence: TGTGCCAGCACGGGGAGCAATGAGCAGTTCTTC. Translated: CASTGSNEQFF.